This entry lists 10 T cell receptor beta chains sequenced from one sample in a study of CD8 T cells in ankylosing spondylitis. TCRdb used MiXCR to reprocess the 5' RACE reads, holding one entry per CDR3 protein. Among around 150,000 distinct CDR3 sequences listed, roughly 34% were seen once. Sequencing was carried out using synovial fluid, either unsorted or a sorted T cell fraction (not recorded which). The receptor source for this set is a male donor with ankylosing spondylitis.

This clonotype was observed many times. The gene calls are TRBV10-3 and TRBJ1-2; 7 nucleotides line up with TRBD1. Germline V gives CDR1 ENHRY, CDR2 SYGVKD. V shed 6 bases, J shed 6 bases, and the junction held 7 bases outside the gene matches. The CDR3 extends over 13 amino acids. CDR3 nucleotides: TGTGCCATCAGGGAGGACAGGACCAATGGCTACACCTTC. Protein sequence: CAIREDRTNGYTF.

V and J are TRBV29-1 and TRBJ1-4; TRBD1 matches at 7 bases. Germline V CDR1 and CDR2: SQVTM, ANQGSEA. J lost 14 bases, V lost 0 bases, and 9 bases had no gene match. The CDR3 contains 13 residues. The DNA of the CDR3 is TGCAGCGTTGAAGAGGGGGGACAGCGTAATCTGTTTTTT. Translating it yields CSVEEGGQRNLFF.

This clonotype was counted many times. The chain uses TRBV5-1 and TRBJ2-4, with D possibly being TRBD1 (5 bases). Germline CDR1 SGHRS, CDR2 YFSETQ. V was clipped by 0 bases and J by 0 bases, with 7 bases between them. The CDR3 runs to 15 residues. CDR3 in amino acids: CASSLGTPAKNIQYF. CDR3 sequence (DNA): TGCGCCAGCAGCTTGGGGACACCAGCCAAAAACATTCAGTACTTC.

The V call is TRBV28, the J call TRBJ2-7, with 8 bases lining up with TRBD2. The CDR3 has 14 residues. Trimming took 5 bases from V and 5 from J; bases not matched to a gene: 8. The germline gives CDR1 MDHEN, CDR2 SYDVKM. CDR3 nucleotides: TGTGCCAGCAGTAGGACGGGAGGGCCCCACGAGCAGTACTTC. Its protein product is CASSRTGGPHEQYF.

V is TRBV6-2 or TRBV6-3 and J is TRBJ2-5; 9 bases are shared with TRBD2. Germline V gives CDR1 MNHEY, CDR2 SVGEGT. J gave up 4 bases and V 2 bases, and 8 bases lay outside the gene matches. This CDR3 comprises 16 residues. Here the CDR3 DNA reads TGTGCCAGCAGTTACGGCGCGGGAGGGCCTGGAGAGACCCAGTACTTC. It codes for CASSYGAGGPGETQYF.

This clonotype showed up many times. V usage is TRBV20-1 and J usage is TRBJ2-2; D may be TRBD1 or TRBD2 (6 bases each). This CDR3 has 14 residues. Deletions cut 3 bases from V and 2 bases from J, with 10 bases between. The germline CDR1 and CDR2 sequences are DFQATT and SNEGSKA (reference sequence). CDR3 sequence (DNA): TGCAGTGCTAGGGGGGGCGGAAACACCGGGGAGCTGTTTTTT. Translated, it gives CSARGGGNTGELFF.

The rearrangement links TRBV20-1 to TRBJ2-1; 8 bases fit TRBD1. Germline lookup yields CDR1 DFQATT and CDR2 SNEGSKA (reference sequence). V lost 4 bases and J lost 9; bases outside the gene matches: 5. This CDR3 region has 12 residues. The CDR3 DNA sequence: TGCAGTGCTAATTCACAGGGGGTTGAGCAGTTCTTC. It translates to CSANSQGVEQFF.

Ten or more counts support this clonotype. The gene calls are TRBV11-3 and TRBJ2-3; perhaps D is TRBD1 or TRBD2 (5 bases each). V shed 3 bases and J shed 2 bases, with 15 bases lying between them. The CDR3 length is 16 residues. CDR1 and CDR2 (germline): SGHNT, YENEEA. CDR3 amino acids: CASSFLVGTDTDTQYF. In DNA form, the CDR3 reads TGTGCCAGCAGCTTTCTCGTCGGGACGGACACAGATACGCAGTATTTT.

This rearrangement joins TRBV7-2 to TRBJ2-2; D perhaps matches TRBD1 (6 bases). Germline-derived CDR1 and CDR2 are SGHTA and FQGNSA. V lost 2 bases and J lost 0, with 10 bases in between. This CDR3 has 16 residues. The CDR3 bases are TGTGCCAGCAGCTTACAGGACAGATCGAACACCGGGGAGCTGTTTTTT. It yields the protein CASSLQDRSNTGELFF.

The chain is built from TRBV11-1 and TRBJ2-2, with 13 bases aligning to TRBD2. CDR1 is SGHAT, CDR2 FQDESV, per germline (reference sequence). V was clipped by 2 bases and J by 4 bases; unmatched bases: 13. The CDR3 loop spans 20 amino acids. The CDR3 nucleotides read TGTGCCAGCAGCTTAAGGGGCGGACTAGCGGGAGTAAGTGGCACCGGGGAGCTGTTTTTT. Its translation is CASSLRGGLAGVSGTGELFF.